This TCR beta chain derives from a study of shared clonotypes between healthy human individuals. Whole-study findings and limits: Rarefaction revealed incomplete sorted-subset sequencing despite large depth.

Germline V gene lookup returns CDR1 SGHTA and CDR2 FQGNSA. Germline trimming cut 7 bases from V and 6 bases from J; bases unmatched to any gene: 5. The CDR3 runs to 14 residues. Under the authors' procedure: Filtering of immunoSEQ junctional sequences could not match full-length read filtering. Measured with immunoSEQ multiplex PCR; TCRdb has only the in-frame clones, and not every one. That table gives V, J and clone size, and the DNA gave D and trimming. The repertoire consists of some 2,100,000 clones, with under 95% occurring once and the leading ten covering 1.5% to 2%. Regarding this clone: Antigen: not known.

Naive CD8 populations comprised CD45RO-negative cells positively selected for CCR7, excluding terminally differentiated effector memory CD45RA+ cells. All donors were Caucasian adults living in Nashville, Tennessee. Source material: naive CD8+ T cells from PBMCs. The receptor comes from a man younger than 35 in good health. Some clones in this sample may be carry-over from other donors' samples. V usage is TRBV7-2 and J usage is TRBJ2-1; 11 nucleotides line up with TRBD2. CDR3: CASNLAGGSNEQFF. The CDR3 nucleotides are TGTGCCAGCAACCTAGCGGGAGGTTCCAATGAGCAGTTCTTC.